The clone carrying this TCR beta chain has at least ten counts. As yet, its antigen is unknown. Time point of the sample: patch test 2, 6 weeks after DPC sensitization. Stated treatment: therapeutic diphenylcyclopropenone sensitization with weekly scalp DPC. Those who donated were patients with alopecia, 18 to 70 years of age, and suitable for DPC. This sample is part of a study of human T cells and chemical hapten exposure. Study context: DPC at 0.01% went onto the upper back in patch tests, read at 6 days.

The V segment lost 2 bases and the J segment 4 bases; nucleotides outside the gene matches: 13. This CDR3 contains 17 residues. Germline assignment: CDR1 MNHEY and CDR2 SMNVEV (reference sequence). Study-level results: Expanded TCR counts at PT1 were positively correlated with the patch test score. After DPC sensitization, TCRs above 1 in 1000 frequency showed no change.

TCRdb redid the calling of the RACE reads with MiXCR, one entry per CDR3 protein. This sample carries about 40,000 distinct CDR3 sequences, approximately 3.4% of them seen once, and the ten largest clones take about 6.9%. V is TRBV27 and J is TRBJ1-1, with 7 bases aligning to TRBD1. This clonotype originated in a man aged 40-49 years with alopecia areata. Some clones in this sample may be carry-over from other donors' samples. The sample was whole blood, taken in connection with sensitization to the hapten diphenylcyclopropenone (DPC). CDR3 in DNA: TGTGCCAGCAGTTTAGCAGGGGTACAGGGGACGGCCACTGAAGCTTTCTTT. The encoded protein is CASSLAGVQGTATEAFF.